The entry below gives a single TCR beta chain sequence along with its context. This record comes from a study of cytomegalovirus exposure and HLA in healthy donors. The CDR3 extends over 16 amino acids. The ends were cut back, 1 base at V and 5 bases at J, with 14 bases in the middle. Germline lookup yields CDR1 LGHNA and CDR2 YSLEER. The primer mix had 60 Vbeta and 13 Jbeta primers. This table comes from immunoSEQ multiplex PCR, and its TCRdb copy is limited to in-frame clones, with some not included. The table shows under 170,000 clones, with 63% occurring only once. The receptor was isolated from a woman in her fifties or sixties in good health and CMV-seropositive. V usage is TRBV4-3 and J usage is TRBJ2-2, with D maybe TRBD1 (5 bases). Sequenced: PBMCs. The CDR3, as DNA: TGCGCCAGCAGCCAAGCCCCTGCAGGGCAAACCGGGGAGCTGTTTTTT. Translating gives CASSQAPAGQTGELFF.